The present T cell receptor (beta chain) was sequenced within a study of blood T cell repertoires in COVID-19. Study in general: Both acute and convalescent COVID-19 samples were obtained from the United States, Italy and Spain.

Per the study methods: For nucleated cells, counts were estimated from reference gene primer amplification. Measured with immunoSEQ multiplex PCR; TCRdb has only the in-frame clones, and not every one. The V and J calls and clone size are taken from that table; D and trimming were inferred from the DNA. This table holds about 140,000 clones, 80% to 90% found once. Per germline, CDR1 LNHDA and CDR2 SQIVND (reference sequence). The CDR3 extends over 16 amino acids. V gave up 5 bases and J gave up 4 bases, with 18 bases separating them. Sequenced material: peripheral blood. The receptor was derived from a man in his 60s with active or convalescent COVID-19. The chain has TRBV19 and TRBJ1-5; a possible D gene is TRBD1 (6 bases). The CDR3 DNA reads as TGTGCCAGTAGTGTCCTAGAGGGGGTAGGAAATCAGCCCCAGCATTTT. Encoded protein: CASSVLEGVGNQPQHF.